Each of the 23 T cell receptor beta chains below was sequenced from the same sample in a study of CD8+CD57+ T cells in acquired aplastic anemia. Both TCR beta VDJ combination and CDR3 sequence profiling were carried out. Genomic DNA was the template for this profiling. TCRdb processed the reads anew with MiXCR; each CDR3 protein has one entry. The table lists roughly 130,000 distinct CDR3 sequences, around 48% of them singletons. The specimen was sorted CD4+, CD8+, or CD8+CD57+ T cells (not recorded which) from PBMCs. These receptors originate from a human donor in good health, serving as a control.

This clonotype showed up just once. V and J are TRBV5-1 and TRBJ1-6; 10 positions match TRBD1. The CDR3 totals 13 residues. Trimming at V came to 4 bases and at J to 14 bases, leaving 6 bases not matched to a gene. CDR1 and CDR2 (germline): SGHRS, YFSETQ. CDR3 amino acids: CASSRTGGVALHF. DNA of the CDR3: TGCGCCAGCAGCCGGACAGGGGGAGTCGCCCTCCACTTT.

This clonotype was seen at least ten times. This chain links TRBV7-3 with TRBJ1-3, with 9 bases matching TRBD1. The germline V gene has CDR1 SGHTA and CDR2 FQGTGA. Trimming at V came to 4 bases and at J to 6 bases, leaving 4 bases not matched to a gene. The CDR3 runs to 14 residues. The CDR3 region has the DNA TGTGCCAGCAGCTCGGGACAGGGAGAAAACACCATATATTTT. Protein sequence: CASSSGQGENTIYF.

The chain combines TRBV29-1 with TRBJ1-2; D ambiguous. The V end lost 3 bases, the J end lost 2 bases, and 4 bases lay between the germline ends. CDR3 length: 11 amino acids. Germline V gene lookup returns CDR1 SQVTM and CDR2 ANQGSEA. This CDR3 is CSVDSNYGYTF. The CDR3 coding sequence is TGCAGCGTTGATTCCAACTATGGCTACACCTTC.

To note about this clonotype: A read error is likely, as this CDR3 ends without the conserved phenylalanine or tryptophan. The chain combines TRBV7-7 with TRBJ1-2; D unresolved. V was clipped by 1 base and J by 4 bases, with 19 bases between them. Germline values: CDR1 SSHAT, CDR2 FNYEAQ (reference sequence). CDR3 length: 17 residues. In nucleotides, the CDR3 is TGTGCCAGCAGCTTAGAAGGTAGAGGTACTTTTGGCTATGGCTACACCCTC. Translating it yields CASSLEGRGTFGYGYTL.

The V and J genes are TRBV7-2 and TRBJ1-2; TRBD1 is a possible D gene (5 bases). V lost 5 bases and J lost 7, with 20 bases in between. The germline V gene has CDR1 SGHTA and CDR2 FQGNSA. This CDR3 comprises 15 residues. The DNA for the CDR3 is TGTGCCAGCAGCGACCGGGACCTCGATCCGGGTGGCTACACCTTC. Its protein product is CASSDRDLDPGGYTF.

Details on this clonotype: This sequence may be a read error, since a much larger clone differs from it by one base. The chain joins TRBV11-3 to TRBJ2-1, with D perhaps TRBD2 (5 bases). Germline lookup yields CDR1 SGHNT and CDR2 YENEEA. This CDR3 region has 12 residues. Trimming left V 3 bases short and J 14 bases short, with 14 bases between. CDR3 sequence: CASSFSTGKEFF. As DNA, the CDR3 is TGTGCCAGCAGCTTCTCCACCGGGAAGGAGTTCTTC.

The CDR3 loop reads CATSASPNYGYTF. In DNA, the CDR3 is TGTGCCACCAGTGCCAGCCCTAACTATGGCTACACCTTC. The rearrangement uses TRBV24-1 and TRBJ1-2; D remains unclear. Trimming pared 5 bases from V and 0 bases from J, leaving 6 bases between. CDR1 and CDR2 from the germline V gene are KGHDR and SFDVKD. This CDR3 region has 13 residues.

CDR3 coding DNA: TGTGCCAGCAGCTTAGTTCTCCAAGAGACCCAGTACTTC. It codes for CASSLVLQETQYF. The chain combines TRBV7-2 with TRBJ2-5; D gene unclear. This CDR3 spans 13 amino acids. In germline, CDR1 is SGHTA, CDR2 FQGNSA. V gave up 1 base and J gave up 1 base, with 4 bases separating them.

This clonotype was found many times. J is TRBJ1-1 and V is TRBV20-1; D may be TRBD1 (5 bases). V shed 1 base and J shed 4 bases, with 13 bases lying between them. This CDR3 comprises 14 residues. CDR1 DFQATT and CDR2 SNEGSKA come from the germline V gene (reference sequence). The CDR3 here is CSARAGMWGTEAFF. DNA for the CDR3: TGCAGTGCTAGAGCAGGGATGTGGGGCACTGAAGCTTTCTTT.

The V and J genes are TRBV7-9 and TRBJ1-2; TRBD1 matches 7 bases. The CDR3 length is 15 residues. Trimming took 1 base from V and 2 from J; bases not matched to a gene: 4. Germline CDR1 and CDR2: SEHNR and FQNEAQ (reference sequence). CDR3 region: CASSLGQGGNYGYTF. The CDR3 nucleotides are TGTGCCAGCAGCTTAGGACAGGGAGGGAACTATGGCTACACCTTC.

In its sample, this clonotype was seen once. The chain uses TRBV15 and TRBJ1-6; D is unresolved. Between the trimmed V and J ends, which lost 0 bases and 8 bases, there was a span of 11 bases. The germline gives CDR1 LNHNV, CDR2 YYDKDF (reference sequence). The CDR3 contains 15 residues. CDR3: CATSRDPGSHSPLHF. The CDR3 DNA reads TGTGCCACCAGCAGAGATCCGGGGTCCCATTCACCCCTCCACTTT.

This clonotype was observed at least ten times. The chain links TRBV2 to TRBJ2-2; TRBD1 matches 8 bases. Unmatched junction bases numbered 6, after V lost 8 bases and J lost 7 bases. Germline V lookup: CDR1 SNHLY, CDR2 FYNNEI. The CDR3 runs 13 residues. The CDR3 region has the DNA TGTGCCAGCCGACAGGGGCTGAGCGGGGAGCTGTTTTTT. Protein product: CASRQGLSGELFF.

This clonotype was picked up one time. The chain carries TRBV24-1 and TRBJ1-1; a possible D gene is TRBD1 (5 bases). CDR1 and CDR2 from the germline V gene are KGHDR and SFDVKD. Trimming left V 5 bases short and J 0 bases short, with 12 bases between. The CDR3 totals 15 residues. CDR3 residues: CATSATGNMNTEAFF. CDR3 coding DNA: TGTGCCACCAGTGCTACAGGAAACATGAACACTGAAGCTTTCTTT.

This clonotype was seen a single time. This chain joins TRBV9 and TRBJ1-6; no clear D. This CDR3 has 16 residues. Deletions cut 4 bases from V and 5 bases from J, with 16 bases between. Germline V gene data show CDR1 as SGDLS and CDR2 as YYNGEE. The CDR3 nucleotides read TGTGCCAGCAGCACGTGGTCTGAACCAAATAATTCACCCCTCCACTTT. Translating gives CASSTWSEPNNSPLHF.

The sample holds a few counts of this clonotype. This chain links TRBV11-2 with TRBJ2-3, with D hard to call. The CDR3 totals 14 residues. CDR1 and CDR2 (germline): SGHAT, FQNNGV. With 0 bases removed from V and 4 bases from J, the gap between germline ends came to 8 bases. The CDR3 reads CASSLDRSADTQYF. The CDR3 bases are TGTGCCAGCAGCTTAGATCGAAGCGCAGATACGCAGTATTTT.

This clonotype was observed many times. The V gene is TRBV20-1, the J gene TRBJ1-2; a possible D gene is TRBD1 (5 bases). V was pared by 3 bases and J by 7 bases, with 15 bases between. Germline V gene lookup returns CDR1 DFQATT and CDR2 SNEGSKA (reference sequence). This CDR3 has 13 amino acids. The DNA of the CDR3 is TGCAGTGCTAGGCTGATCCAGGGTGGTGGCTACACCTTC. Translating it yields CSARLIQGGGYTF.

As regards this clonotype: This may be a read error, as it is one base from a much larger clone. The rearrangement links TRBV4-1 to TRBJ2-3; a weak D match, TRBD2 (5 bases). The CDR3 is 17 residues long. V lost 4 bases, J lost 4 bases, and 21 bases lay in between. Germline lookup yields CDR1 MGHRA and CDR2 YSYEKL. CDR3 DNA: TGCGCCAGCAGCCCTCGACGTGGGGAGTCGGGCGCAGATACGCAGTATTTT. As protein: CASSPRRGESGADTQYF.

This clonotype has at least ten counts. The chain employs TRBV11-3 and TRBJ2-1; perhaps TRBD1 as D (5 bases). The CDR3 runs 13 residues. Germline V lookup: CDR1 SGHNT, CDR2 YENEEA. V was pared by 0 bases and J by 12 bases, with 12 bases between. This chain's CDR3 is CASSLDQQGLQFF. The CDR3 coding sequence is TGTGCCAGCAGCTTAGATCAGCAGGGATTGCAGTTCTTC. Supplemented by reference TRBV11-3 and TRBJ2-1, the full variable domain reads EAGVVQSPRYKIIEKKQPVAFWCNPISGHNTLYWYLQNLGQGPELLIRYENEEAVDDSQLPKDRFSAERLKGVDSTLKIQPAELGDSAVYLCASSLDQQGLQFFGPGTRLTVL.

This CDR3 reads CSAKRGALETQYF. The CDR3 DNA follows: TGCAGTGCAAAGCGGGGGGCTCTTGAGACCCAGTACTTC. The gene calls are TRBV20-1 and TRBJ2-5; TRBD2 matches at 9 bases. Germline assignment: CDR1 DFQATT and CDR2 SNEGSKA (reference sequence). The CDR3 extends over 13 amino acids. Unmatched junction bases numbered 7, after V lost 6 bases and J lost 5 bases.

This clonotype was seen at least ten times. V and J are TRBV12-3 or TRBV12-4 and TRBJ1-5; maybe TRBD1 (6 bases). This CDR3 contains 14 residues. V was cut by 3 bases and J by 11 bases, with 17 bases left in between. In DNA form, the CDR3 reads TGTGCCAGCAGTTTTAATACAGGGTCACAGGCCCAGCATTTT. This codes for CASSFNTGSQAQHF.

This clonotype was observed many times. The J gene is TRBJ1-1, the V gene TRBV9; no firm D call. The V gene lost 4 bases and the J gene lost 1 base, with 8 bases spanning the gap. This CDR3 spans 13 amino acids. In germline, CDR1 is SGDLS, CDR2 YYNGEE. CDR3 sequence reads: CASSQDWNTEAFF. The CDR3 DNA follows: TGTGCCAGCAGCCAGGACTGGAACACTGAAGCTTTCTTT.

This clonotype was counted ten times or more. The CDR3 coding sequence is TGTGCCACCCCTGAAGGCGGGGGAAGGACAGCTAACTATGGCTACACCTTC. As protein: CATPEGGGRTANYGYTF. The chain combines TRBV10-3 with TRBJ1-2; tentative D call: TRBD1 (6 bases). Trimming left V 10 bases short and J 0 bases short, with 24 bases between. The germline CDR1 and CDR2 sequences are ENHRY and SYGVKD. The CDR3 is 17 amino acids.

This clonotype was recorded many times. The chain uses TRBV19 and TRBJ1-5, with TRBD1 matching over 7 bases. The CDR3 totals 15 residues. Trimming at V came to 5 bases and at J to 4 bases, leaving 8 bases not matched to a gene. Germline V CDR1 and CDR2: LNHDA, SQIVND (reference sequence). The CDR3 reads CASSYAGGRNQPQHF. CDR3 sequence (DNA): TGTGCCAGTAGTTACGCAGGGGGAAGGAATCAGCCCCAGCATTTT. The complete variable domain, with remaining parts taken from reference TRBV19 and TRBJ1-5, reads DGGITQSPKYLFRKEGQNVTLSCEQNLNHDAMYWYRQDPGQGLRLIYYSQIVNDFQKGDIAEGYSVSREKKESFPLTVTSAQKNPTAFYLCASSYAGGRNQPQHFGDGTRLSIL.